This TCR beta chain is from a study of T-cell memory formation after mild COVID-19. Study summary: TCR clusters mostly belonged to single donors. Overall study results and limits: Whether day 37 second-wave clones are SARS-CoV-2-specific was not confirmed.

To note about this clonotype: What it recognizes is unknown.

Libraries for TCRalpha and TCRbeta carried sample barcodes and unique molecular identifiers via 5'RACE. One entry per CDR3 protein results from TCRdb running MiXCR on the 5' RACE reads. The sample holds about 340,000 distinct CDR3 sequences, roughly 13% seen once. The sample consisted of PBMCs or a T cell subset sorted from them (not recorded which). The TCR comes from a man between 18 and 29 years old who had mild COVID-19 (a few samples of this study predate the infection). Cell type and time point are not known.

CDR3 sequence (DNA): TGCAGTGCTAGGCCCGAGGGCTCCTATAATTCACCCCTCCACTTT. Its protein is CSARPEGSYNSPLHF. The gene calls are TRBV20-1 and TRBJ1-6, with no clear D. Trimming took 3 bases from V and 0 from J, leaving 9 bases between them. The CDR3 is made up of 15 amino acids. CDR1 is DFQATT, CDR2 SNEGSKA, per germline (reference sequence).